A selection of T cell receptor beta chains follows, all from one sample in a study of OX40 agonist ivuxolimab in advanced cancers. Libraries were prepared by immunoSEQ multiplex PCR; TCRdb keeps only in-frame clonotypes and omits some of them. The sample has some 110,000 clones; over 75% are singletons. This specimen was CD4+ or CD8+ T cells sorted from blood, taken in a trial of the OX40 agonist ivuxolimab. The origin of the receptors is an adult with an advanced solid tumor such as melanoma, head and neck, liver or kidney cancer. The CDR3 runs from the conserved cysteine through the conserved F or W. A D gene is named only where the DNA matches it firmly. Size is omitted from some rows. Given values are once, few, many or a class for expanded clones.

cdr3_nt	cdr3_aa	v_call	d_call	clone_size	cdr3_length	j_call
TGTGCCAGCAGCCCCATGGAAGGGTTTGCACCCCTCCACTTT	CASSPMEGFAPLHF	TRBV7-2	-	-	14	TRBJ1-6
TGTGCCAGCAGCGACAATCAGCCCCAGCATTTT	CASSDNQPQHF	TRBV5-8	-	-	11	TRBJ1-5
TGTGCCAGCAGCCGTCGGGTAGCTGGGACCCAGTACTTC	CASSRRVAGTQYF	TRBV12-1	-	once	13	TRBJ2-5
TGTGCCAGCATTGGGACAGGGATCGGAGATACGCAGTATTTT	CASIGTGIGDTQYF	TRBV6-1	TRBD1	-	14	TRBJ2-3
TGCGCCAGCAGCTTGGGGACGGCGAACACCGGGGAGCTGTTTTTT	CASSLGTANTGELFF	TRBV5-1	-	few	15	TRBJ2-2
TGCGCCAGCAGCCTTGACAGGGTAAATTCACCCCTCCACTTT	CASSLDRVNSPLHF	TRBV5-1	TRBD1	-	14	TRBJ1-6
TGCGCCAGCAGCCAAGAGGGGAGTGAATATAATTCACCCCTCCACTTT	CASSQEGSEYNSPLHF	TRBV4-1	-	-	16	TRBJ1-6
TGTGCCACCAGCAGGGGAACCGGGCCCCCATATGGCTACACCTTC	CATSRGTGPPYGYTF	TRBV15	-	once	15	TRBJ1-2
TGCGCCAGCAGCCAAGATGGGGCTCCCACAGATACGCAGTATTTT	CASSQDGAPTDTQYF	TRBV4-3	-	-	15	TRBJ2-3
TGCGCCAGCCGAACCCTAGGGGGGAACACCGGGGAGCTGTTTTTT	CASRTLGGNTGELFF	TRBV5-1	-	-	15	TRBJ2-2
TGCAGCGTGGCCGGACTAGCGGGGGGGAAAGAGACCCAGTACTTC	CSVAGLAGGKETQYF	TRBV29-1	TRBD2	-	15	TRBJ2-5
TGTGCCAGCAGCTTTTTACAGAACACTGAAGCTTTCTTT	CASSFLQNTEAFF	TRBV7-3	-	-	13	TRBJ1-1
TGTGCCAGCAGCGTAGATTCGAGGGTTCTGAACACTGAAGCTTTCTTT	CASSVDSRVLNTEAFF	TRBV9	-	-	16	TRBJ1-1